This T cell receptor beta chain appears in the sequencing data of a study of shared clonotypes between healthy human individuals. Study as a whole: CD4 naive and memory got three plates each, CD8 naive two, CD8 memory one. Overall study results and limits: A handful of donors shared approximately 5% of their naive CD4 clonotypes.

Germline V lookup: CDR1 ENHRY, CDR2 SYGVKD. The CDR3 is made up of 14 amino acids. V lost 10 bases and J lost 6; bases outside the gene matches: 5. The authors distributed each subset's genomic DNA evenly over several immunoSEQ plates. Here immunoSEQ multiplex PCR was the method, and the copy in TCRdb shows in-frame clones only, minus some. This table holds about 1.5 million clones, about 98% found once. About this clone: The antigen remains undetermined.

The V and J genes are TRBV10-3 and TRBJ2-1, with 14 bases matching TRBD2. Sequences were obtained from naive CD4+ T cells sorted from blood. Subset meaning: CD45RA+ positively selected. The sequence was collected from a man aged 25 to 45 in good health. CDR3 residues: CATAGTSGSNEQFF. The CDR3 bases are TGTGCCACCGCCGGGACTAGCGGGAGCAATGAGCAGTTCTTC.